Below, 32 T cell receptor beta chains from the same sample are listed, as sequenced in a study of blood T cells in healthy people across ages. Then a second PCR, running roughly 7 to 11 cycles, was carried out with a sample-barcoded 5' primer and a J-beta primer mix. TCRdb independently ran MiXCR on the 5' RACE reads; one entry per CDR3 protein. This table holds roughly 800,000 distinct CDR3 sequences, approximately 55% found once. What was sequenced was blood. Receptors originate from a man older than 75 in good health.

This rearrangement joins TRBV3-1 to TRBJ2-7; 14 bases agree with TRBD2. Trimming took 3 bases from V and 8 from J; bases not matched to a gene: 3. The CDR3 runs to 14 residues. CDR1 and CDR2 (germline): LGHDT, YNNKEL (reference sequence). CDR3 DNA sequence: TGTGCCAGCAGCCAGACTAGCGGGAGGGTCAAGCAGTACTTC. It translates to CASSQTSGRVKQYF.

The genes are TRBV29-1 and TRBJ2-5, with TRBD2 matching 7 bases. This CDR3 comprises 12 residues. The germline V gene has CDR1 SQVTM and CDR2 ANQGSEA. The V and J ends lost 3 bases and 13 bases, in that order; junction bases with no gene match: 11. The CDR3 DNA reads as TGCAGCGTTGAGGGGGGGACCTCTCGCAGGTACTTC. Translated, it gives CSVEGGTSRRYF.

This clonotype came up once. The gene calls are TRBV7-2 and TRBJ2-4; TRBD1 matches at 9 bases. Germline V gene lookup returns CDR1 SGHTA and CDR2 FQGNSA. This CDR3 comprises 15 residues. After removal of 4 bases from V and 2 bases from J, the junction contained 3 bases not matched to a gene. This chain's CDR3 is CASSSGQGTKNIQYF. The CDR3 DNA sequence: TGTGCCAGCAGCTCAGGACAGGGGACCAAAAACATTCAGTACTTC.

This sequence joins TRBV12-5 and TRBJ2-7; tentatively, D is TRBD2 (6 bases). Germline-derived CDR1 and CDR2 are LGHNT and FRNRAP. V lost 6 bases to trimming and J lost 0 bases, with 15 bases between them. CDR3 length: 15 amino acids. In nucleotides, the CDR3 is TGTGCTAGTGGCCTGGGACGGGGGAGCTCCTACGAGCAGTACTTC. It yields the protein CASGLGRGSSYEQYF.

The chain recombines TRBV6-5 with TRBJ1-5; the D is unclear. Trimming left V 0 bases short and J 4 bases short, with 16 bases between. Per germline, CDR1 MNHEY and CDR2 SVGAGI. The CDR3 covers 17 residues. The chain's CDR3 is CASSYSTISGRNQPQHF. The CDR3 DNA sequence: TGTGCCAGCAGTTACTCGACTATTTCTGGTCGGAATCAGCCCCAGCATTTT.

This chain connects TRBV9 to TRBJ2-7; weak D call: TRBD1 (5 bases). This CDR3 is built from 14 residues. V shed 2 bases and J shed 0 bases, with 9 bases lying between them. Germline lookup yields CDR1 SGDLS and CDR2 YYNGEE. CDR3 coding DNA: TGTGCCAGCAGCGTTGCAGGGCTCTCCTACGAGCAGTACTTC. Translating gives CASSVAGLSYEQYF.

This clonotype was counted between two and nine times. CDR3 sequence: CASSFVASGNNEQFF. The CDR3 DNA reads as TGTGCCAGCAGCTTTGTGGCTAGCGGCAACAATGAGCAGTTCTTC. The genes are TRBV7-6 and TRBJ2-1; 7 bases align to TRBD2. In germline, CDR1 is SGHVS, CDR2 FNYEAQ. The CDR3 is 15 residues long. The V and J ends lost 3 bases and 5 bases, in that order; junction bases with no gene match: 7.

V usage is TRBV4-1 and J usage is TRBJ2-7; 7 bases fit TRBD1. Germline values: CDR1 MGHRA, CDR2 YSYEKL. The CDR3 is 16 amino acids. V trimming: 0 bases; J trimming: 3 bases; junction bases outside the gene matches: 8. The CDR3 bases are TGCGCCAGCAGCCAAGACCGACAGGGAATCAGCTACGAGCAGTACTTC. This translates into CASSQDRQGISYEQYF.

The sample holds a few counts of this clonotype. The V gene is TRBV24-1, the J gene TRBJ2-1; D is unclear. Germline assignment: CDR1 KGHDR and CDR2 SFDVKD. V gave up 0 bases and J gave up 10 bases, with 18 bases separating them. The CDR3 sequence is 16 residues long. CDR3 nucleotide sequence: TGTGCCACCAGTGATTTGCGGTCTCAGGTGTTCGAGGAGCAGTTCTTC. Protein product: CATSDLRSQVFEEQFF.

CDR3 DNA sequence: TGTGCCAGCAGCTGTACTGTATCTCTAGCGGGCCAGCACAGATACGCGTATTTT. It encodes CASSCTVSLAGQHRYAYF. The chain is built from TRBV11-3 and TRBJ2-3, with 8 bases identical to TRBD2. Germline values: CDR1 SGHNT, CDR2 YENEEA. The CDR3 length is 18 residues. V lost 4 bases to trimming and J lost 14 bases; unmatched junction nucleotides: 26.

The J gene is TRBJ2-3, the V gene TRBV18; 7 bases match TRBD1. Germline loops: CDR1 KGHSH, CDR2 LQKENI. The CDR3 sequence is 13 residues long. Trimming removed 5 bases from V and 14 bases from J; junction bases left unmatched: 13. The CDR3 sequence is CASSTTGARYAYF. The CDR3 region has the DNA TGTGCCAGCTCAACAACAGGGGCCAGATACGCGTATTTT. Supplemented by reference TRBV18 and TRBJ2-3, the full variable domain reads NAGVMQNPRHLVRRRGQEARLRCSPMKGHSHVYWYRQLPEEGLKFMVYLQKENIIDESGMPKERFSAEFPKEGPSILRIQQVVRGDSAAYFCASSTTGARYAYFGPGTRLTVL.

V and J are TRBV20-1 and TRBJ2-5; D call uncertain. The J call could be wrong; TRBJ2-7 is a better fit for the DNA end. From germline, CDR1 is DFQATT and CDR2 SNEGSKA (reference sequence). This CDR3 is 13 amino acids long. The CDR3 coding sequence is TGCAGTGCTACCGGACGGAATCACTACGAGCAGTACTTC. It encodes CSATGRNHYEQYF.

The gene calls are TRBV18 and TRBJ2-1, with a possible D match to TRBD2 (7 bases). The germline CDR1 and CDR2 sequences are KGHSH and LQKENI. V was shortened by 5 bases and J by 3 bases, with 14 bases between the two germline ends. This CDR3 spans 15 amino acids. The CDR3 here is CASSRGGTNYNEQFF. CDR3 sequence (DNA): TGTGCCAGCTCAAGGGGGGGCACGAACTACAATGAGCAGTTCTTC. The full variable domain, in which reference TRBV18 and TRBJ2-1 provide the parts outside the CDR3, is NAGVMQNPRHLVRRRGQEARLRCSPMKGHSHVYWYRQLPEEGLKFMVYLQKENIIDESGMPKERFSAEFPKEGPSILRIQQVVRGDSAAYFCASSRGGTNYNEQFFGPGTRLTVL.

The sample holds many counts of this clonotype. CDR3 region: CASSSQETQYF. CDR3 nucleotides: TGTGCCAGCTCATCGCAAGAGACCCAGTACTTC. The chain has TRBV18 and TRBJ2-5; D call uncertain. CDR1 KGHSH and CDR2 LQKENI come from the germline V gene. This CDR3 comprises 11 residues. V dropped 5 bases and J dropped 2 bases, with 3 bases sitting between them.

The V and J genes are TRBV18 and TRBJ2-7, with TRBD2 matching 7 bases. V lost 0 bases and J lost 1; bases outside the gene matches: 3. The germline gives CDR1 KGHSH, CDR2 LQKENI. CDR3 length: 15 residues. CDR3 in amino acids: CASSPPGGPSYEQYF. As DNA, the CDR3 is TGTGCCAGCTCACCACCGGGAGGGCCTTCCTACGAGCAGTACTTC.

This clonotype was seen a handful of times. Here the CDR3 DNA reads TGTGCCAGCAGCCAAGTGACTAGCGGGAGGTCCGAGCAGTACTTC. Translated, it gives CASSQVTSGRSEQYF. The chain recombines TRBV3-1 with TRBJ2-7; TRBD2 aligns across 13 bases. The CDR3 has 15 residues. The ends lost 1 base at V and 6 bases at J; junction bases unmatched: 3. CDR1 LGHDT and CDR2 YNNKEL come from the germline V gene (reference sequence).

This clonotype has only a few counts. The J gene is TRBJ2-5, the V gene TRBV20-1; 8 positions agree with TRBD2. Trimming at V came to 5 bases and at J to 5 bases, leaving 7 bases not matched to a gene. The germline gives CDR1 DFQATT, CDR2 SNEGSKA (reference sequence). The CDR3 has 13 amino acids. The DNA for the CDR3 is TGCAGTGCTCCGGGAGGGCCCGGGGAGACCCAGTACTTC. Protein sequence: CSAPGGPGETQYF.

In this sample, this clonotype turned up a few times. The chain recombines TRBV7-9 with TRBJ2-1; D is unclear. The CDR3 covers 12 residues. The germline CDR1 and CDR2 sequences are SEHNR and FQNEAQ (reference sequence). The germline V and J ends were trimmed by 4 bases and 6 bases, with 7 bases remaining between them. CDR3 nucleotide sequence: TGTGCCAGCAGCTCAAGCGCCAATGAGCAGTTCTTC. Encoded protein: CASSSSANEQFF.

This rearrangement joins TRBV4-2 to TRBJ2-7; TRBD2 agrees at 12 bases. The CDR3 sequence is 18 residues long. V gave up 5 bases and J gave up 1 base; unmatched junction bases: 12. CDR1 is LGHNA, CDR2 YNFKEQ, per germline. The CDR3 nucleotides are TGTGCCAGCAGCTCCCGTTCTAGCGGGAGGGTCAGGTCCTACGAGCAGTACTTC. Its translation: CASSSRSSGRVRSYEQYF.

This chain links TRBV24-1 with TRBJ2-1; D ambiguous. Germline-derived CDR1 and CDR2 are KGHDR and SFDVKD. Trimming stripped 4 bases from V and 7 bases from J, with 16 bases between. The CDR3 contains 15 residues. CDR3 residues: CATSDPGPLTNEQFF. The CDR3 DNA sequence: TGTGCCACCAGTGACCCCGGGCCCCTCACGAATGAGCAGTTCTTC.

The chain employs TRBV2 and TRBJ2-2; 10 bases are shared with TRBD1. Germline V gives CDR1 SNHLY, CDR2 FYNNEI. The CDR3 extends over 15 amino acids. J lost 5 bases, V lost 5 bases, and 5 bases had no gene match. CDR3 loop: CASSPGTGVTGELFF. DNA of the CDR3: TGTGCCAGCAGTCCCGGGACAGGGGTTACCGGGGAGCTGTTTTTT.

CDR3 DNA: TGCAGTGCTGCGAGGGGTAACGAGCAGTACTTC. Amino acids: CSAARGNEQYF. This rearrangement joins TRBV20-1 to TRBJ2-7; D could derive from TRBD1 or TRBD2 (5 bases each). Trimming stripped 5 bases from V and 5 bases from J, with 10 bases between. The CDR3 is 11 amino acids. Germline V gene sequence: CDR1 DFQATT, CDR2 SNEGSKA (reference sequence).

This sequence joins TRBV11-2 and TRBJ2-4, with 15 bases that match TRBD2. Judging by the DNA end, TRBJ2-5 fits better; the J call may be wrong. The CDR3 is 17 amino acids. Germline V gives CDR1 SGHAT, CDR2 FQNNGV. The CDR3 loop is CASSPSGLAGGGETQYF. CDR3 sequence (DNA): TGTGCCAGCAGCCCATCGGGACTAGCGGGAGGTGGGGAGACCCAGTACTTC.

The V call is TRBV6-1, the J call TRBJ2-3, with 7 nucleotides matching TRBD2. The length of the CDR3 is 18 residues. CDR1 MNHNS and CDR2 SASEGT come from the germline V gene. The junction had 15 bases not matched to a gene; V was cut back by 6 bases and J by 0 bases. The CDR3 sequence is CASSPIAGGLPSTDTQYF. In nucleotides, the CDR3 is TGTGCCAGCAGCCCAATAGCGGGTGGCCTACCAAGCACAGATACGCAGTATTTT.

The rearrangement joins TRBV11-2 to TRBJ2-1; 10 nucleotides line up with TRBD2. After removal of 0 bases from V and 9 bases from J, the junction contained 11 bases not matched to a gene. The V gene's germline CDR1 is SGHAT and CDR2 FQNNGV. The CDR3 is made up of 17 amino acids. CDR3 sequence: CASSLDPLAGSRGEQFF. Here the CDR3 DNA reads TGTGCCAGCAGCTTAGACCCACTAGCGGGGAGTAGGGGTGAGCAGTTCTTC.

In its sample, this clonotype was seen a few times. This sequence joins TRBV2 and TRBJ1-2, with a weak D call TRBD1 (5 bases). Trimming removed 6 bases at V and 1 base at J, with 12 bases between. CDR3 length equals 14 residues. The germline V gene has CDR1 SNHLY and CDR2 FYNNEI. The CDR3 loop is CASSTLQGNYGYTF. The CDR3 DNA is TGTGCCAGCAGCACTCTGCAGGGTAACTATGGCTACACCTTC.

This clonotype was picked up a small number of times. The chain employs TRBV15 and TRBJ2-6, with TRBD1 matching over 8 bases. The CDR3 has 19 amino acids. J gave up 1 base and V 0 bases, and 8 bases lay outside the gene matches. Germline V gives CDR1 LNHNV, CDR2 YYDKDF (reference sequence). The CDR3 loop is CATSRDTGQAGSGANVLTF. In nucleotides, the CDR3 is TGTGCCACCAGCAGAGATACGGGACAGGCGGGATCTGGGGCCAACGTCCTGACTTTC.

The chain recombines TRBV12-3 or TRBV12-4 with TRBJ2-4, with D perhaps given as TRBD1 or TRBD2 (5 bases each). This CDR3 has 16 amino acids. V lost 6 bases and J lost 4, with 19 bases in between. CDR3 sequence (DNA): TGTGCCAGCAGCCTTGGGGCCCAAAGGGAGAAAAACATTCAGTACTTC. The encoded protein is CASSLGAQREKNIQYF.

The chain has TRBV6-6 and TRBJ2-7; the match to TRBD1 covers 7 bases. The CDR3 is made up of 15 amino acids. V trimming: 6 bases; J trimming: 1 base; junction bases outside the gene matches: 9. CDR1 MNHNY and CDR2 SVGAGI come from the germline V gene (reference sequence). Here the CDR3 DNA reads TGTGCCAGCAGGGAGGACAGGATTATTTCCTACGAGCAGTACTTC. It yields the protein CASREDRIISYEQYF.

The rearrangement links TRBV24-1 to TRBJ2-2; the D call may be TRBD1 or TRBD2 (6 bases each). V was pared by 7 bases and J by 2 bases, with 25 bases between. The CDR3 covers 19 residues. The V gene's germline CDR1 is KGHDR and CDR2 SFDVKD. CDR3 nucleotide sequence: TGTGCCACCAGGGGATCGTACCAAGGAGGGGACATAAACACCGGGGAGCTGTTTTTT. It codes for CATRGSYQGGDINTGELFF.

The CDR3: CASRKGGQGYEQYF. In nucleotides, the CDR3 is TGTGCCAGCAGAAAGGGGGGACAGGGCTACGAGCAGTACTTC. This rearrangement joins TRBV25-1 to TRBJ2-5, with 9 bases fitting TRBD1. The DNA end is more similar to TRBJ2-7, so the J call may be wrong. From germline, CDR1 is MGHDK and CDR2 SYGVNS. The length of the CDR3 is 14 residues.

The rearrangement joins TRBV27 to TRBJ2-7, with TRBD2 identical over 7 bases. The CDR3 has 15 residues. V trimming: 6 bases; J trimming: 3 bases; junction bases outside the gene matches: 11. Germline assignment: CDR1 MNHEY and CDR2 SMNVEV (reference sequence). The CDR3, as DNA: TGTGCCAGCAGCCGATCGGGGGGTATGATCTACGAGCAGTACTTC. Protein: CASSRSGGMIYEQYF.